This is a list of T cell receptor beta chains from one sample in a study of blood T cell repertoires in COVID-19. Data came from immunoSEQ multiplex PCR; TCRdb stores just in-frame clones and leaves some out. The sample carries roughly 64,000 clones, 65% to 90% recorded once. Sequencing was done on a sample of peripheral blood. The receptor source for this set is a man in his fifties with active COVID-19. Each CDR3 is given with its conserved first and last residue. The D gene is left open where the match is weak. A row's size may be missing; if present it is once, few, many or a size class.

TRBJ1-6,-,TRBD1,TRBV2,CASSEPGTGLPLHF,TGTGCCAGCAGTGAACCCGGGACAGGGTTACCCCTCCACTTT
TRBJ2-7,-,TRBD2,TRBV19,CASSWGLAGSSAQYF,TGTGCCAGTAGTTGGGGACTAGCGGGGTCCTCAGCGCAGTACTTC
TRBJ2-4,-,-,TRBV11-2,CASSLGDTLAKNIQYF,TGTGCCAGCAGCTTAGGTGACACCCTAGCCAAAAACATTCAGTACTTC
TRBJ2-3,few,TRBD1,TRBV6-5,CASSYSRDRGADTQYF,TGTGCCAGCAGTTACTCTCGGGACAGGGGGGCAGATACGCAGTATTTT
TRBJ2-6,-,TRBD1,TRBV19,CASIDRGLGANVLTF,TGTGCCAGTATAGACAGGGGGCTTGGGGCCAACGTCCTGACTTTC
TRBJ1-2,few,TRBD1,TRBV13,CASSLTTPLPGTGSYYGYTF,TGTGCCAGCAGCCTAACAACGCCTCTTCCCGGGACAGGGTCCTACTATGGCTACACCTTC
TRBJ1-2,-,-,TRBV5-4,CASSSRQFYGYTF,TGTGCCAGCAGCTCGAGACAGTTTTATGGCTACACCTTC
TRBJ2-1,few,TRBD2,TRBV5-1,CASSLSPLAGGRNEQFF,TGCGCCAGCAGCTTGAGCCCACTAGCGGGAGGGCGGAATGAGCAGTTCTTC
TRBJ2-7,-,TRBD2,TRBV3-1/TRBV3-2,CASRGTSGGGVEQYF,TGTGCCAGCAGAGGGACTAGCGGGGGGGGAGTCGAGCAGTACTTC
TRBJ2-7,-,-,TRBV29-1,CSVDRVGEQYF,TGCAGCGTTGACAGGGTTGGCGAGCAGTACTTC
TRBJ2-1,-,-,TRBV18,CASSPPAASNEQFF,TGTGCCAGCTCACCACCGGCAGCGTCCAATGAGCAGTTCTTC
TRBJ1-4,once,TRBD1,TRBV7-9,CASRPGQGIEKLFF,TGTGCCAGCCGCCCGGGACAGGGTATAGAAAAACTGTTTTTT
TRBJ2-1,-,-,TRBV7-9,CASSPGQYASYNEQFF,TGTGCCAGCAGCCCTGGCCAGTACGCCTCCTACAATGAGCAGTTCTTC
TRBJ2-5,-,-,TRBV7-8,CASSSRRGGVETQYF,TGTGCCAGCAGCTCCAGGAGGGGAGGAGTAGAGACCCAGTACTTC
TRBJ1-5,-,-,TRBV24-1,CATSVQGNQPQHF,TGTGCCACCAGTGTACAGGGCAATCAGCCCCAGCATTTT
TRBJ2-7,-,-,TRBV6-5,CASSRPGQGSYEQYF,TGTGCCAGCAGTCGACCGGGACAAGGCTCCTACGAGCAGTACTTC
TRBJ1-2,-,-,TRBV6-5,CASSQSQGGGYTF,TGTGCCAGCAGTCAATCCCAGGGAGGTGGCTACACCTTC
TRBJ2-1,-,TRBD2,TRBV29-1,CSAAGGYNEQFF,TGCAGCGCCGCGGGGGGATACAATGAGCAGTTCTTC
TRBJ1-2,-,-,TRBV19,CASSVPGYGYTF,TGTGCCAGTAGTGTACCAGGCTATGGCTACACCTTC
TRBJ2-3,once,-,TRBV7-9,CASRSTDLLTDTQYF,TGTGCCAGCAGATCGACAGACCTTCTCACAGATACGCAGTATTTT
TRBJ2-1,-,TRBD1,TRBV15,CATSRGGTGTSNEQFF,TGTGCCACCAGCAGGGGAGGGACAGGGACGAGCAATGAGCAGTTCTTC
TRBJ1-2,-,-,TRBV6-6,CASSYSMVANYGYTF,TGTGCCAGCAGTTACTCGATGGTAGCTAACTATGGCTACACCTTC